Each of the 31 T cell receptor beta chains below was sequenced from the same sample in a study of blood T cell repertoires in COVID-19. Only in-frame clones appear in the TCRdb table, and some are missing; sequencing was by immunoSEQ multiplex PCR. In the table there are 270,000 or so clones, 84% of which are singletons. Source material: peripheral blood. Receptors were obtained from a human donor in a cohort sampled during active COVID-19.

The chain employs TRBV6-5 and TRBJ2-1, with a weak D call TRBD2 (6 bases). The CDR3 spans 16 residues. The V end was cut by 0 bases, the J end by 10 bases, with 19 bases between. Germline CDR1 and CDR2: MNHEY and SVGAGI. The CDR3 nucleotides are TGTGCCAGCAGTTACTCGGCTGGCGGGGCCCTTTGGGAGCAGTTCTTC. Its protein is CASSYSAGGALWEQFF.

The rearrangement joins TRBV7-2 to TRBJ2-5, with 8 nucleotides matching TRBD1. The V and J ends lost 2 bases and 2 bases, in that order; junction bases with no gene match: 7. Per germline, CDR1 SGHTA and CDR2 FQGNSA. This CDR3 is built from 16 residues. The CDR3 nucleotides are TGTGCCAGCAGCTTATCAACAGGGGGTGGGCAAGAGACCCAGTACTTC. This encodes CASSLSTGGGQETQYF.

This clone was found once. The rearrangement joins TRBV28 to TRBJ2-7; 7 bases agree with TRBD1. Germline V gene data show CDR1 as MDHEN and CDR2 as SYDVKM. This CDR3 is built from 16 residues. J was trimmed by 1 base and V by 3 bases; bases with no gene match: 9. The CDR3 loop is CASSFQPTGFSYEQYF. In nucleotides, the CDR3 is TGTGCCAGCAGTTTCCAACCGACAGGGTTTTCCTACGAGCAGTACTTC.

J is TRBJ1-2 and V is TRBV7-2; D may be TRBD1 (5 bases). The CDR3 has 16 amino acids. CDR1 is SGHTA and CDR2 is FQGNSA in the germline V gene. Deletions cut 5 bases from V and 0 bases from J, with 16 bases between. Here the CDR3 DNA reads TGTGCCAGCAGCCTTGTTGTGGGGGGAACTAACTATGGCTACACCTTC. Protein product: CASSLVVGGTNYGYTF.

The chain is built from TRBV5-5 and TRBJ1-5; D possibly corresponds to TRBD1 (6 bases). The V gene lost 0 bases and the J gene lost 7 bases, with 11 bases spanning the gap. The CDR3 spans 14 residues. Germline CDR1 is SGHKS and CDR2 is YYEKEE (reference sequence). In DNA, the CDR3 is TGTGCCAGCAGCTTGGTCCAGGGGACACAGCCCCAGCATTTT. Translating it yields CASSLVQGTQPQHF.

The chain links TRBV6-5 to TRBJ1-1, with D unresolved. The CDR3 is 11 residues long. V lost 10 bases to trimming and J lost 6 bases, with 12 bases between them. Germline V gene sequence: CDR1 MNHEY, CDR2 SVGAGI. The CDR3 sequence is CAIKIGAEAFF. In DNA, the CDR3 is TGTGCCATCAAAATCGGGGCTGAAGCTTTCTTT.

The chain employs TRBV9 and TRBJ2-7; D is possibly TRBD1 (6 bases). The V and J ends lost 0 bases and 7 bases respectively, with 23 bases between them. The CDR3 covers 17 residues. Germline loops: CDR1 SGDLS, CDR2 YYNGEE. Here the CDR3 reads CASSVAQGSLGDAEQYF. CDR3 sequence (DNA): TGTGCCAGCAGCGTAGCACAGGGATCGCTGGGCGATGCTGAGCAGTACTTC.

The chain is built from TRBV27 and TRBJ1-6; D not resolved. Germline V gene sequence: CDR1 MNHEY, CDR2 SMNVEV (reference sequence). The V and J ends lost 2 bases and 10 bases respectively, with 6 bases between them. The CDR3 is 12 amino acids. CDR3: CASSLNGSPLHF. The CDR3 DNA follows: TGTGCCAGCAGTTTAAATGGCTCACCCCTCCACTTT.

The V and J genes are TRBV6-8 and TRBJ2-7; D is perhaps TRBD2 (6 bases). V was clipped by 2 bases and J by 0 bases, with 17 bases between them. The CDR3 runs 17 residues. Germline values: CDR1 MNHGY, CDR2 SAAAGT. In nucleotides, the CDR3 is TGTGCCAGCAGTTACGGGGACTCACACCCTAGCTCCTACGAGCAGTACTTC. Its protein product is CASSYGDSHPSSYEQYF.

DNA for the CDR3: TGTGCCAGCAACCAGGATAAGCAGTACTTC. This codes for CASNQDKQYF. The chain uses TRBV6-5 and TRBJ2-7; no firm D call. This CDR3 spans 10 amino acids. Germline V lookup: CDR1 MNHEY, CDR2 SVGAGI. V was shortened by 7 bases and J by 8 bases, with 9 bases between the two germline ends.

The chain combines TRBV28 with TRBJ1-1; no clear D. V shed 6 bases and J shed 5 bases, with 16 bases lying between them. The CDR3 contains 14 residues. The germline V gene encodes CDR1 MDHEN and CDR2 SYDVKM. CDR3 loop: CASSSPTKATEAFF. The CDR3 region has the DNA TGTGCCAGCAGCTCTCCGACAAAGGCGACTGAAGCTTTCTTT. The full variable domain, completed using reference TRBV28 and TRBJ1-1, is DVKVTQSSRYLVKRTGEKVFLECVQDMDHENMFWYRQDPGLGLRLIYFSYDVKMKEKGDIPEGYSVSREKKERFSLILESASTNQTSMYLCASSSPTKATEAFFGQGTRLTVV.

This chain joins TRBV7-9 and TRBJ1-1; no definite D call. V dropped 0 bases and J dropped 5 bases, with 7 bases sitting between them. The CDR3 is made up of 13 amino acids. The germline CDR1 and CDR2 sequences are SEHNR and FQNEAQ (reference sequence). The CDR3 DNA sequence: TGTGCCAGCAGCTTAGCTCGGGAGACTGAAGCTTTCTTT. The encoded protein is CASSLARETEAFF.

The J gene is TRBJ2-5, the V gene TRBV10-3; the match to TRBD2 covers 7 bases. Unmatched junction bases numbered 16, after V lost 10 bases and J lost 5 bases. The CDR3 has 15 residues. Germline V gives CDR1 ENHRY, CDR2 SYGVKD. CDR3 sequence: CATLSVGAGEETQYF. CDR3 nucleotides: TGTGCCACCCTGAGCGTAGGGGCGGGGGAGGAGACCCAGTACTTC.

This chain connects TRBV6-2 or TRBV6-3 to TRBJ1-2; D not resolved. Germline V CDR1 and CDR2: MNHEY, SVGEGT. V was shortened by 3 bases and J by 5 bases, with 10 bases between the two germline ends. This CDR3 contains 13 residues. CDR3 sequence: CASSYDWRYGYTF. The CDR3 bases are TGTGCCAGCAGTTATGACTGGAGATATGGCTACACCTTC.

The V call is TRBV18, the J call TRBJ2-5; 12 bases are a match to TRBD2. CDR1 and CDR2 from the germline V gene are KGHSH and LQKENI. V shed 5 bases, J shed 1 base, and the junction held 5 bases outside the gene matches. This CDR3 spans 16 amino acids. The CDR3 coding sequence is TGTGCCAGCTCATCAGGACTAGCGGGGACCCAAGAGACCCAGTACTTC. As protein: CASSSGLAGTQETQYF.

The chain has TRBV10-1 and TRBJ1-2; 9 bases are a match to TRBD1. This CDR3 spans 15 amino acids. CDR1 and CDR2 from the germline V gene are WNHNN and SYGVQD (reference sequence). Trimming removed 2 bases from V and 2 bases from J; junction bases left unmatched: 3. In DNA, the CDR3 is TGCGCCAGCAGTGAGGGGACAGGGCCAAACTATGGCTACACCTTC. Translation gives CASSEGTGPNYGYTF.

As concerns this clone: Other nucleotide sequences from this sample produce the same CDR3. The CDR3 here is CASSVESSSYNEQFF. The CDR3 nucleotides read TGTGCCAGCAGCGTAGAGTCTAGCTCCTACAATGAGCAGTTCTTC. This sequence joins TRBV9 and TRBJ2-1, with D hard to call. Looked up from germline, CDR1 is SGDLS and CDR2 is YYNGEE. Trimming cost V 0 bases and J 0 bases, with 7 bases left between them. The CDR3 runs to 15 residues.

The rearrangement links TRBV5-6 to TRBJ2-4; TRBD1 aligns across 10 bases. V lost 3 bases and J lost 15; bases outside the gene matches: 12. The CDR3 runs to 14 residues. The germline CDR1 and CDR2 sequences are SGHDT and YYEEEE. CDR3 in amino acids: CASSSRDRGPSSYF. The CDR3 DNA reads as TGTGCCAGCAGCTCACGGGACAGGGGCCCCTCTTCGTACTTC. Based on the CDR3 plus reference TRBV5-6 and TRBJ2-4, the full variable domain is DAGVTQSPTHLIKTRGQQVTLRCSPKSGHDTVSWYQQALGQGPQFIFQYYEEEERQRGNFPDRFSGHQFPNYSSELNVNALLLGDSALYLCASSSRDRGPSSYFGAGTRLSVL.

The rearrangement uses TRBV5-1 and TRBJ2-3; 7 positions agree with TRBD1. Losses at the gene ends were 1 base for V and 4 bases for J; bases not matched to a gene: 9. The CDR3 contains 16 residues. The germline CDR1 and CDR2 sequences are SGHRS and YFSETQ. Here the CDR3 reads CASSLIRQGISDTQYF. DNA for the CDR3: TGCGCCAGCAGCTTGATCAGACAGGGCATCTCAGATACGCAGTATTTT. Based on the CDR3 plus reference TRBV5-1 and TRBJ2-3, the full variable domain is KAGVTQTPRYLIKTRGQQVTLSCSPISGHRSVSWYQQTPGQGLQFLFEYFSETQRNKGNFPGRFSGRQFSNSRSEMNVSTLELGDSALYLCASSLIRQGISDTQYFGPGTRLTVL.

The chain recombines TRBV28 with TRBJ1-1, with 8 bases matching TRBD1. Germline V gene lookup returns CDR1 MDHEN and CDR2 SYDVKM. Unmatched junction bases numbered 7, after V lost 6 bases and J lost 7 bases. The CDR3 loop spans 13 amino acids. The CDR3 bases are TGTGCCAGCAGGGTACTACAGGGGGTTGAAGCTTTCTTT. Translated, it gives CASRVLQGVEAFF. The variable domain in full, with the rest retrieved from reference TRBV28 and TRBJ1-1, is DVKVTQSSRYLVKRTGEKVFLECVQDMDHENMFWYRQDPGLGLRLIYFSYDVKMKEKGDIPEGYSVSREKKERFSLILESASTNQTSMYLCASRVLQGVEAFFGQGTRLTVV.

The V call is TRBV19, the J call TRBJ2-1; 8 bases agree with TRBD1. Germline CDR1 and CDR2: LNHDA and SQIVND (reference sequence). V lost 4 bases and J lost 0; bases outside the gene matches: 8. This CDR3 comprises 17 residues. Here the CDR3 DNA reads TGTGCCAGTAGTACCCGGACAGGGCTCCCCTCCTACAATGAGCAGTTCTTC. Translation gives CASSTRTGLPSYNEQFF.

The J gene is TRBJ1-2, the V gene TRBV7-2; 9 nucleotides agree with TRBD1. This CDR3 is 14 amino acids long. Germline loops: CDR1 SGHTA, CDR2 FQGNSA. Germline trimming cut 3 bases from V and 8 bases from J; bases unmatched to any gene: 7. CDR3 region: CASSFGTGRSGYTF. As DNA, the CDR3 is TGTGCCAGCAGCTTCGGGACAGGGAGGTCGGGCTACACCTTC.

The chain uses TRBV5-1 and TRBJ1-1, with a tentative D call TRBD1 (6 bases). Germline V gene lookup returns CDR1 SGHRS and CDR2 YFSETQ. Trimming took 4 bases from V and 2 from J, leaving 15 bases between them. CDR3 size: 15 residues. Written as DNA, the CDR3 is TGCGCCAGCAGCCCCCCGGACAGTAAAAACACTGAAGCTTTCTTT. Its protein is CASSPPDSKNTEAFF.

The gene calls are TRBV4-2 and TRBJ2-2, with 10 bases lining up with TRBD2. The CDR3 contains 17 residues. V lost 3 bases, J lost 4 bases, and 8 bases stayed unmatched. Germline CDR1 LGHNA, CDR2 YNFKEQ. CDR3 sequence (DNA): TGTGCCAGCAGCCATAATATAGCGGGGGGAGGCACCGGGGAGCTGTTTTTT. Amino acids: CASSHNIAGGGTGELFF.

This chain joins TRBV18 and TRBJ2-7; 9 nucleotides match TRBD1. In germline, CDR1 is KGHSH, CDR2 LQKENI. V lost 1 base and J lost 4; bases outside the gene matches: 2. The CDR3 runs to 14 residues. This CDR3 is CASSPRDRAYEQYF. DNA of the CDR3: TGTGCCAGCTCACCACGGGACAGGGCTTACGAGCAGTACTTC. Supplemented by reference TRBV18 and TRBJ2-7, the full variable domain reads NAGVMQNPRHLVRRRGQEARLRCSPMKGHSHVYWYRQLPEEGLKFMVYLQKENIIDESGMPKERFSAEFPKEGPSILRIQQVVRGDSAAYFCASSPRDRAYEQYFGPGTRLTVT.

The rearrangement links TRBV5-1 to TRBJ2-7, with a possible D match to TRBD2 (6 bases). The CDR3 extends over 16 amino acids. Germline V gene sequence: CDR1 SGHRS, CDR2 YFSETQ. V shed 4 bases and J shed 0 bases, with 17 bases lying between them. The CDR3 reads CASSLSGGASSYEQYF. In DNA, the CDR3 is TGCGCCAGCAGCCTATCCGGCGGGGCGAGCTCCTACGAGCAGTACTTC. The full variable domain, completed using reference TRBV5-1 and TRBJ2-7, is KAGVTQTPRYLIKTRGQQVTLSCSPISGHRSVSWYQQTPGQGLQFLFEYFSETQRNKGNFPGRFSGRQFSNSRSEMNVSTLELGDSALYLCASSLSGGASSYEQYFGPGTRLTVT.

The chain links TRBV5-6 to TRBJ2-6; D possibly corresponds to TRBD2 (6 bases). V dropped 3 bases and J dropped 0 bases, with 19 bases sitting between them. Germline assignment: CDR1 SGHDT and CDR2 YYEEEE. The CDR3 consists of 19 residues. The CDR3 DNA reads as TGTGCCAGCAGCTCAGGAGTCCGGGGGTCCTTCTCTGGGGCCAACGTCCTGACTTTC. It translates to CASSSGVRGSFSGANVLTF.

The chain carries TRBV5-1 and TRBJ1-1; 9 bases are shared with TRBD1. Trimming cost V 2 bases and J 4 bases; bases outside gene matches: 12. CDR3 length equals 17 residues. Looked up from germline, CDR1 is SGHRS and CDR2 is YFSETQ. CDR3 in amino acids: CASSLTGGGSWITEAFF. The CDR3 DNA is TGCGCCAGCAGCTTAACAGGGGGCGGTTCATGGATCACTGAAGCTTTCTTT.

This chain joins TRBV6-4 and TRBJ1-1; possibly TRBD1 for D (5 bases). CDR3 size: 14 residues. V lost 6 bases to trimming and J lost 1 base, with 12 bases between them. The V gene's germline CDR1 is MRHNA and CDR2 SNTAGT. The CDR3 nucleotides read TGTGCCAGCAGAGAGACAGCCTGGAACACTGAAGCTTTCTTT. Translation gives CASRETAWNTEAFF.

The table lists this clone with a few counts. The chain links TRBV5-8 to TRBJ1-5, with D perhaps matching TRBD1 (5 bases). The V and J ends lost 4 bases and 3 bases respectively, with 20 bases between them. CDR1 SGHTS and CDR2 YDEGEE come from the germline V gene. The CDR3 is made up of 17 amino acids. Here the CDR3 DNA reads TGTGCCAGCAGCACCTACCTCAGGGTAGAGAACAATCAGCCCCAGCATTTT. This gives the protein CASSTYLRVENNQPQHF.

The gene calls are TRBV7-8 and TRBJ1-2; D gene ambiguous. V gave up 0 bases and J gave up 2 bases, with 13 bases separating them. The CDR3 covers 16 residues. Germline CDR1 SGHVS, CDR2 FQNEAQ. In DNA form, the CDR3 reads TGTGCCAGCAGCTTAGCAGGAACTCCCGGGAACTATGGCTACACCTTC. Translating it yields CASSLAGTPGNYGYTF.